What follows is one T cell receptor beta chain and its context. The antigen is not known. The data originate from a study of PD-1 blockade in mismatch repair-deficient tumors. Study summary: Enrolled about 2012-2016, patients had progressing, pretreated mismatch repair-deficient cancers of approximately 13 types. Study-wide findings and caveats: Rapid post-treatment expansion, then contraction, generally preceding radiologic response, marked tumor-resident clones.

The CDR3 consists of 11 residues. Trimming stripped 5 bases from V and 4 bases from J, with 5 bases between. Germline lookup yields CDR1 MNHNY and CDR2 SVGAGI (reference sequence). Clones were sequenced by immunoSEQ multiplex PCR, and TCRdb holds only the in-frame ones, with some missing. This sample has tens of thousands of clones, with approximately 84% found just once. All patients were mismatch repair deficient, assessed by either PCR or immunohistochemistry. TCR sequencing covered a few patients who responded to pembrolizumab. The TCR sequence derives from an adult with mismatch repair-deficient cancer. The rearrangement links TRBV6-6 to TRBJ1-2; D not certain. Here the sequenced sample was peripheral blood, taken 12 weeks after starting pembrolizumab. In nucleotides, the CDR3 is TGTGCCAGCAGTGACACCTATGGCTACACCTTC. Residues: CASSDTYGYTF.